One sample yielded the 23 T cell receptor beta chains listed below, sequenced in a study of tissue T cells after allogeneic stem cell transplantation. The assay was immunoSEQ multiplex PCR, and TCRdb's table has in-frame clones only and misses some. The sample contains about 43,000 clones, around 90% of which appear only once. Sample: blood, taken before transplantation. These receptors were collected from a woman aged 35-70 years who later had graft-versus-host disease after an allogeneic stem cell transplant.

The CDR3 spells CAWSPPWGNDYNEQFF. CDR3 sequence (DNA): TGTGCCTGGAGTCCCCCGTGGGGGAACGATTACAATGAGCAGTTCTTC. V and J are TRBV30 and TRBJ2-1; D might be TRBD1 or TRBD2, each matching 5 bases. The ends were cut back, 2 bases at V and 4 bases at J, with 18 bases in the middle. CDR1 and CDR2 from the germline V gene are GTSNPN and SVGIG (reference sequence). The CDR3 loop spans 16 amino acids. Looking up the rest from reference TRBV30 and TRBJ2-1 gives the full variable domain: SQTIHQWPATLVQPVGSPLSLECTVEGTSNPNLYWYRQAAGRGLQLLFYSVGIGQISSEVPQNLSASRPQDRQFILSSKKLLLSDSGFYLCAWSPPWGNDYNEQFFGPGTRLTVL.

This clone is a singleton in its sample. The chain couples TRBV28 to TRBJ1-1; D perhaps matches TRBD1 (5 bases). Per germline, CDR1 MDHEN and CDR2 SYDVKM. V was shortened by 6 bases and J by 6 bases, with 17 bases between the two germline ends. The CDR3 runs 14 residues. The chain's CDR3 is CASRLGTKLAEAFF. CDR3 DNA sequence: TGTGCCAGCAGACTTGGGACCAAGTTGGCTGAAGCTTTCTTT.

This chain links TRBV2 with TRBJ2-1; TRBD1 matches 11 bases. The CDR3 extends over 15 amino acids. Germline-derived CDR1 and CDR2 are SNHLY and FYNNEI. Unmatched junction bases numbered 5, after V lost 6 bases and J lost 4 bases. The CDR3 nucleotides are TGTGCCAGCAGGGTGGACAGGGGGCCATACAATGAGCAGTTCTTC. This codes for CASRVDRGPYNEQFF.

The chain employs TRBV6-2 or TRBV6-3 and TRBJ1-2; D is ambiguous. There are 15 residues in the CDR3. CDR1 MNHEY and CDR2 SVGEGT come from the germline V gene. The germline V and J ends were trimmed by 0 bases and 4 bases, with 12 bases remaining between them. The CDR3 bases are TGTGCCAGCAGTTACTCGAGCACAGCCATCTATGGCTACACCTTC. Its protein product is CASSYSSTAIYGYTF.

This clone has only one observation. The chain carries TRBV4-3 and TRBJ1-6; weak D call: TRBD1 (6 bases). With 0 bases removed from V and 0 bases from J, the gap between germline ends came to 15 bases. The CDR3 runs to 19 residues. Germline V gene sequence: CDR1 LGHNA, CDR2 YSLEER. CDR3 coding DNA: TGCGCCAGCAGCCAAGAAGTACAGGGATTATTCTCCTATAATTCACCCCTCCACTTT. Its translation is CASSQEVQGLFSYNSPLHF.

The chain uses TRBV18 and TRBJ1-2; D is uncertain. Germline values: CDR1 KGHSH, CDR2 LQKENI. Trimming took 2 bases from V and 5 from J, leaving 9 bases between them. CDR3 length: 13 amino acids. CDR3 bases: TGTGCCAGCTCACCAGGCCGGGAGTATGGCTACACCTTC. Encoded protein: CASSPGREYGYTF.

V gene TRBV9 combines with J gene TRBJ2-1; 9 nucleotides agree with TRBD2. The length of the CDR3 is 16 residues. J gave up 7 bases and V 4 bases, and 12 bases lay outside the gene matches. Germline V lookup: CDR1 SGDLS, CDR2 YYNGEE. CDR3 protein: CASSFRWAGGQNEQFF. In DNA, the CDR3 is TGTGCCAGCAGCTTTCGCTGGGCGGGAGGGCAGAATGAGCAGTTCTTC.

The chain is built from TRBV18 and TRBJ2-7; 9 bases map to TRBD1. Germline loops: CDR1 KGHSH, CDR2 LQKENI. This CDR3 is 17 amino acids long. Trimming at V came to 3 bases and at J to 2 bases, leaving 11 bases not matched to a gene. For the CDR3, the DNA is TGTGCCAGCTCACCCAGCTTCGCGGGACAGGGAGCCTACGAGCAGTACTTC. As protein: CASSPSFAGQGAYEQYF.

The chain couples TRBV3-1 (or the pseudogene TRBV3-2) to TRBJ2-7; a possible D gene is TRBD2 (5 bases). The V and J ends lost 1 base and 0 bases respectively, with 10 bases between them. Germline assignment: CDR1 LGHDT and CDR2 YNNKEL (reference sequence). This CDR3 spans 15 amino acids. The CDR3 reads CASSQGGPSSYEQYF. For the CDR3, the DNA is TGTGCCAGCAGCCAAGGCGGGCCTAGCTCCTACGAGCAGTACTTC.

This clone was detected a few times. The chain carries TRBV18 and TRBJ1-5; D is uncertain. The CDR3 extends over 15 amino acids. Trimming cost V 3 bases and J 7 bases, with 16 bases left between them. CDR1 is KGHSH and CDR2 is LQKENI in the germline V gene. CDR3 bases: TGTGCCAGCTCACCTGACTATCTTTCAGAGCAGCCCCAGCATTTT. Its protein product is CASSPDYLSEQPQHF.

The chain carries TRBV3-1 (or the pseudogene TRBV3-2) and TRBJ1-2; D is perhaps TRBD1 (6 bases). V dropped 8 bases and J dropped 8 bases, with 24 bases sitting between them. The CDR3 spans 15 residues. The V gene's germline CDR1 is LGHDT and CDR2 YNNKEL (reference sequence). Here the CDR3 reads CASSIISRGGHGYTF. DNA for the CDR3: TGTGCCAGCTCCATAATTTCCCGGGGGGGGCACGGCTACACCTTC.

The chain uses TRBV11-2 and TRBJ2-3; D unresolved. The CDR3 is 13 amino acids. V lost 5 bases, J lost 3 bases, and 9 bases lay in between. The germline CDR1 and CDR2 sequences are SGHAT and FQNNGV. CDR3 DNA sequence: TGTGCCAGCAGCCCCCGGGCAACAGATACGCAGTATTTT. Its translation is CASSPRATDTQYF.

The chain joins TRBV4-2 to TRBJ2-7; D call uncertain. There are 15 residues in the CDR3. V lost 0 bases and J lost 2, with 11 bases in between. The germline V gene has CDR1 LGHNA and CDR2 YNFKEQ. In DNA, the CDR3 is TGTGCCAGCAGCCAAGAAGGTGACGGTGCCTACGAGCAGTACTTC. As protein: CASSQEGDGAYEQYF.

The V and J genes are TRBV3-1 (or the pseudogene TRBV3-2) and TRBJ1-4; 11 nucleotides agree with TRBD1. The V gene's germline CDR1 is LGHDT and CDR2 YNNKEL (reference sequence). The V gene end was trimmed by 6 bases and the J gene end by 3 bases; junction bases not matched to a gene: 12. CDR3 length: 18 amino acids. CDR3 nucleotide sequence: TGTGCCAGCAGACAGAGCCGGGACAGGGGGTTAGCTAATGAAAAACTGTTTTTT. Translated, it gives CASRQSRDRGLANEKLFF.

The chain has TRBV12-3 or TRBV12-4 and TRBJ2-5, with 7 positions matching TRBD2. The CDR3 runs to 13 residues. Germline trimming cut 10 bases from V and 5 bases from J; bases unmatched to any gene: 10. For the CDR3, the DNA is TGTGCCACCGCTCGGGAGGCTCCTGAGACCCAGTACTTC. This encodes CATAREAPETQYF.

This clone has a single count. The chain uses TRBV18 and TRBJ2-5; TRBD2 agrees at 8 bases. Germline V gene data show CDR1 as KGHSH and CDR2 as LQKENI. The CDR3 contains 16 residues. The ends lost 0 bases at V and 4 bases at J; junction bases unmatched: 7. Here the CDR3 DNA reads TGTGCCAGCTCACCACCGAGCGGGAGCGGGGTAGAGACCCAGTACTTC. It translates to CASSPPSGSGVETQYF.

The rearrangement links TRBV11-1 to TRBJ2-1; 7 bases are a match to TRBD2. V gave up 6 bases and J gave up 4 bases; unmatched junction bases: 3. The CDR3 has 13 residues. The germline gives CDR1 SGHAT, CDR2 FQDESV (reference sequence). DNA of the CDR3: TGTGCCAGCAGTCTAGCGGCGTACAATGAGCAGTTCTTC. It encodes CASSLAAYNEQFF. Combining the CDR3 with reference TRBV11-1 and TRBJ2-1 gives the whole variable domain EAEVAQSPRYKITEKSQAVAFWCDPISGHATLYWYRQILGQGPELLVQFQDESVVDDSQLPKDRFSAERLKGVDSTLKIQPAELGDSAMYLCASSLAAYNEQFFGPGTRLTVL.

This chain connects TRBV7-3 to TRBJ2-1; 14 bases match TRBD2. Trimming removed 4 bases from V and 0 bases from J; junction bases left unmatched: 2. The germline V gene has CDR1 SGHTA and CDR2 FQGTGA. The CDR3 sequence is 17 residues long. CDR3 DNA sequence: TGTGCCAGCAGCTCAGGGACTAGCGGGAGCTCCTACAATGAGCAGTTCTTC. Protein product: CASSSGTSGSSYNEQFF.

The J gene is TRBJ2-1, the V gene TRBV6-2 or TRBV6-3, with 8 bases aligning to TRBD2. The CDR3 consists of 15 residues. Germline CDR1 and CDR2: MNHEY and SVGEGT. J gave up 8 bases and V 1 base, and 7 bases lay outside the gene matches. The CDR3 spells CASSYFGLARDEQFF. DNA of the CDR3: TGTGCCAGCAGTTACTTCGGACTAGCTCGCGATGAGCAGTTCTTC.

The chain combines TRBV7-9 with TRBJ2-7; TRBD2 agrees at 9 bases. J was trimmed by 0 bases and V by 2 bases; bases with no gene match: 8. CDR3 length: 17 residues. Germline V gives CDR1 SEHNR, CDR2 FQNEAQ (reference sequence). CDR3 region: CASSLLAGETFSYEQYF. The CDR3 bases are TGTGCCAGCAGCTTATTAGCGGGAGAAACCTTCTCCTACGAGCAGTACTTC. The variable domain in full, with the rest retrieved from reference TRBV7-9 and TRBJ2-7, is DTGVSQNPRHKITKRGQNVTFRCDPISEHNRLYWYRQTLGQGPEFLTYFQNEAQLEKSRLLSDRFSAERPKGSFSTLEIQRTEQGDSAMYLCASSLLAGETFSYEQYFGPGTRLTVT.

The sample holds one count of this clone. This rearrangement joins TRBV27 to TRBJ2-2; possibly TRBD1 for D (5 bases). The CDR3 runs to 21 residues. Trimming removed 2 bases from V and 6 bases from J, with 31 bases in between. The germline gives CDR1 MNHEY, CDR2 SMNVEV (reference sequence). Here the CDR3 reads CASSLRKSPFSIRVIPGELFF. The CDR3 bases are TGTGCCAGCAGTTTACGGAAATCCCCTTTTTCGATCAGGGTGATCCCCGGGGAGCTGTTTTTT.

This clone has only one observation. V and J are TRBV3-1 (or the pseudogene TRBV3-2) and TRBJ2-1; D ambiguous. V was pared by 4 bases and J by 0 bases, with 10 bases between. Germline CDR1 is LGHDT and CDR2 is YNNKEL (reference sequence). This CDR3 contains 15 residues. DNA of the CDR3: TGTGCCAGCAGCCGTGGACGTAGCTCCTACAATGAGCAGTTCTTC. Translating it yields CASSRGRSSYNEQFF.

In its sample, this clone was seen once. The rearrangement links TRBV5-8 to TRBJ2-5; D ambiguous. The germline gives CDR1 SGHTS, CDR2 YDEGEE. The CDR3 runs 14 residues. Trimming took 0 bases from V and 4 from J, leaving 10 bases between them. In DNA, the CDR3 is TGTGCCAGCAGCTTGGTTGGAAGCGTAGAGACCCAGTACTTC. It codes for CASSLVGSVETQYF.